The rows below give T cell receptor beta chains drawn from one sample of a study of human T cells and chemical hapten exposure. TCRdb processed the RACE reads anew with MiXCR; each CDR3 protein has one entry. The data show about 90,000 distinct CDR3 sequences, around 8.8% seen once. Here the sequenced sample was whole blood, taken in connection with sensitization to the hapten diphenylcyclopropenone (DPC). These receptors came from a man aged 40-49 years with alopecia areata. Some clones in this sample may be carry-over from other donors' samples. CDR3s leave out the opening cysteine and the closing phenylalanine or tryptophan.

TRBV11-3,TRBJ2-1,ASSESPGQISYNEQF
TRBV5-1,TRBJ2-3,ASSLGAFTDTQY
TRBV6-5,TRBJ2-1,ASSSRTGSSYNEQF
TRBV7-2,TRBJ2-1,ASSPRTGGNEQF
TRBV29-1,TRBJ1-1,SVEFVNPNTEAF
TRBV5-1,TRBJ1-3,ASSEMGNTIY
TRBV5-1,TRBJ2-3,ASSLDRGVDTQY
TRBV28,TRBJ2-1,ACGPGLAGNNEQF
TRBV20-1,TRBJ1-6,SATGQYNSPLH
TRBV29-1,TRBJ2-1,SVESRLAGQRSYNEQF
TRBV11-3,TRBJ1-1,ASSLERGPMNTEAF
TRBV6-5,TRBJ1-1,ASSDTLNTEAF
TRBV4-3,TRBJ2-7,ASSQDLGSGSLEQY
TRBV9,TRBJ1-6,ASSVTSSYNSPLH
TRBV4-3,TRBJ1-1,ASSQGSGAPGTEAF
TRBV7-2,TRBJ1-4,ASSYRTGNEKLF
TRBV4-3,TRBJ1-2,ASSQDRGYGYT
TRBV30,TRBJ1-1,AWSGGQGKMNTEAF
TRBV7-2,TRBJ2-4,ASSLRSTGPVAKNIQY
TRBV20-1,TRBJ1-1,SASSGARDTEAF
TRBV7-2,TRBJ2-3,ASSLGGSRTDTQY
TRBV10-3,TRBJ2-4,AISYSGRLAKNIQY
TRBV5-1,TRBJ2-2,ASSTYPGQGANTGELF
TRBV6-6,TRBJ1-3,ASTNLGNTIY
TRBV24-1,TRBJ2-3,ATRDGGEGTDTQY
TRBV7-2,TRBJ2-3,ASSVKTRDTQY
TRBV13,TRBJ1-1,ASSSRREYNTEAF
TRBV7-8,TRBJ1-3,ASSLDGSSGNTIY